The 8 T cell receptor beta chains below all came from one sample that was sequenced in a study of blood T cell repertoires in COVID-19. TCRdb keeps only in-frame clones here, not all; method: immunoSEQ multiplex PCR. The sample carries 80,000 or so clones, under 90% recorded once. The source material was peripheral blood. The receptors were sampled from a man older than 75 with acute or convalescent COVID-19.

The chain links TRBV6-2 or TRBV6-3 to TRBJ2-2; 9 bases line up with TRBD2. Germline loops: CDR1 MNHEY, CDR2 SVGEGT. The CDR3 has 17 residues. J lost 3 bases, V lost 5 bases, and 10 bases had no gene match. CDR3 DNA sequence: TGTGCCAGCAGTCAAAAAAAGACTAGCGGCTACACCGGGGAGCTGTTTTTT. This sequence encodes CASSQKKTSGYTGELFF.

This sequence joins TRBV7-9 and TRBJ1-5; weak D call: TRBD1 (6 bases). The germline CDR1 and CDR2 sequences are SEHNR and FQNEAQ (reference sequence). Trimming left V 4 bases short and J 9 bases short, with 16 bases between. The CDR3 extends over 14 amino acids. This chain's CDR3 is CASSSLQGGSPQHF. CDR3 DNA: TGTGCCAGCAGCTCCCTACAGGGAGGGTCGCCCCAGCATTTT. Combining the CDR3 with reference TRBV7-9 and TRBJ1-5 gives the whole variable domain DTGVSQNPRHKITKRGQNVTFRCDPISEHNRLYWYRQTLGQGPEFLTYFQNEAQLEKSRLLSDRFSAERPKGSFSTLEIQRTEQGDSAMYLCASSSLQGGSPQHFGDGTRLSIL.

The V call is TRBV7-9, the J call TRBJ1-5; no clear D. V dropped 5 bases and J dropped 0 bases, with 5 bases sitting between them. There are 13 residues in the CDR3. Germline CDR1 and CDR2: SEHNR and FQNEAQ (reference sequence). CDR3: CASSPNSNQPQHF. As DNA, the CDR3 is TGTGCCAGCAGCCCAAATAGCAATCAGCCCCAGCATTTT.

This chain uses TRBV28 with TRBJ2-1; no reliable D call. Germline-derived CDR1 and CDR2 are MDHEN and SYDVKM. The CDR3 consists of 11 residues. Trimming stripped 3 bases from V and 6 bases from J, with 3 bases between. The CDR3 spells CASSFVNEQFF. CDR3 DNA sequence: TGTGCCAGCAGTTTCGTCAATGAGCAGTTCTTC. Full variable domain (missing parts from reference TRBV28 and TRBJ2-1): DVKVTQSSRYLVKRTGEKVFLECVQDMDHENMFWYRQDPGLGLRLIYFSYDVKMKEKGDIPEGYSVSREKKERFSLILESASTNQTSMYLCASSFVNEQFFGPGTRLTVL.

The V call is TRBV2, the J call TRBJ1-2, with unresolved D. The V gene's germline CDR1 is SNHLY and CDR2 FYNNEI. Deletions cut 8 bases from V and 8 bases from J, with 15 bases between. This CDR3 is built from 12 residues. CDR3 sequence reads: CASARDGVGYTF. The CDR3 nucleotides are TGTGCCAGCGCCCGTGACGGGGTCGGCTACACCTTC. Together with reference TRBV2 and TRBJ1-2, the CDR3 gives the full variable domain: EPEVTQTPSHQVTQMGQEVILRCVPISNHLYFYWYRQILGQKVEFLVSFYNNEISEKSEIFDDQFSVERPDGSNFTLKIRSTKLEDSAMYFCASARDGVGYTFGSGTRLTVV.

This clone was counted a single time. V gene TRBV3-1 (or the pseudogene TRBV3-2) combines with J gene TRBJ2-7, with unresolved D. Looked up from germline, CDR1 is LGHDT and CDR2 is YNNKEL (reference sequence). The CDR3 extends over 12 amino acids. The V end lost 1 base, the J end lost 3 bases, and 4 bases lay between the germline ends. CDR3 nucleotides: TGTGCCAGCAGCCAAGCAGACTACGAGCAGTACTTC. Its protein product is CASSQADYEQYF.

The rearrangement joins TRBV9 to TRBJ1-2, with 10 bases lining up with TRBD1. Germline-derived CDR1 and CDR2 are SGDLS and YYNGEE. With V trimmed by 2 bases and J by 6 bases, 7 bases remained unmatched. The CDR3 extends over 15 amino acids. CDR3 bases: TGTGCCAGCAGCGTCACATCGGACAGGGGGAATGGCTACACCTTC. As protein: CASSVTSDRGNGYTF.

This CDR3 reads CASSLLGQGASGELFF. The CDR3 DNA is TGCGCCAGCAGCTTGCTAGGACAGGGGGCCTCCGGGGAGCTGTTTTTT. The genes are TRBV5-1 and TRBJ2-2; the match to TRBD1 covers 11 bases. CDR1 and CDR2 from the germline V gene are SGHRS and YFSETQ. The CDR3 runs to 16 residues. The ends lost 1 base at V and 6 bases at J; junction bases unmatched: 5.